These 6 T cell receptor beta chains were all obtained from the same sample, sequenced in a study of regulatory T cells in long-lasting Graves disease. The time point: newly diagnosed GD, antithyroid drugs for less than 3 months. Following extraction of RNA from PBMCs, that RNA was used to make the TCR library. In building TCR beta libraries, iRepertoire HTBI primers were used together with Arm-PCR of CDR3 regions. One entry per CDR3 protein, called by TCRdb with MiXCR from the multiplex PCR reads. The sample includes around 240,000 distinct CDR3 sequences, around a sixth of them seen just once. Another study also made use of these data, one on T cells in Graves' hyperthyroidism and ophthalmopathy.

Sequencing used peripheral blood mononuclear cells (PBMCs), obtained at new diagnosis, from a patient treated with antithyroid drugs. The receptor source for this set is a woman aged 25 to 45 with Graves disease.

There are many counts of this clonotype. The CDR3 loop reads CASDGIINQPQHF. The DNA of the CDR3 is TGTGCCAGTGACGGGATAATTAATCAGCCCCAGCATTTT. This rearrangement joins TRBV6-1 to TRBJ1-5; D is ambiguous. CDR1 MNHNS and CDR2 SASEGT come from the germline V gene. V was cut by 9 bases and J by 4 bases, with 13 bases left in between. This CDR3 is built from 13 residues.

This clonotype was seen ten or more times. CDR3 loop: CSARVLGGHNEQFF. The CDR3 DNA is TGCAGTGCTAGAGTCCTAGGGGGGCACAATGAGCAGTTCTTC. The chain links TRBV20-1 to TRBJ2-1; tentatively, D is TRBD1 or TRBD2 (6 bases each). The CDR3 has 14 residues. Germline assignment: CDR1 DFQATT and CDR2 SNEGSKA (reference sequence). V was shortened by 1 base and J by 5 bases, with 12 bases between the two germline ends.

This clonotype was found many times. The chain links TRBV20-1 to TRBJ1-4; TRBD1 might be the D (6 bases). Trimming pared 6 bases from V and 2 bases from J, leaving 13 bases between. The CDR3 spans 14 residues. Germline values: CDR1 DFQATT, CDR2 SNEGSKA (reference sequence). The CDR3 DNA reads TGCAGTGCAGAGGACAGTTCGACTAATGAAAAACTGTTTTTT. This codes for CSAEDSSTNEKLFF.

This clonotype was counted at least ten times. V usage is TRBV7-9 and J usage is TRBJ2-1; tentative D call: TRBD1 (6 bases). Trimming left V 7 bases short and J 5 bases short, with 18 bases between. The germline V gene has CDR1 SEHNR and CDR2 FQNEAQ (reference sequence). There are 15 residues in the CDR3. In nucleotides, the CDR3 is TGTGCCAGCACCTCATGGACAGACCCCCACAATGAGCAGTTCTTC. Translating it yields CASTSWTDPHNEQFF. Full variable domain (remainder filled in from reference TRBV7-9 and TRBJ2-1): DTGVSQNPRHKITKRGQNVTFRCDPISEHNRLYWYRQTLGQGPEFLTYFQNEAQLEKSRLLSDRFSAERPKGSFSTLEIQRTEQGDSAMYLCASTSWTDPHNEQFFGPGTRLTVL.

This clonotype was counted many times. The chain couples TRBV4-2 to TRBJ2-7, with D maybe TRBD2 (6 bases). Looked up from germline, CDR1 is LGHNA and CDR2 is YNFKEQ. V shed 0 bases and J shed 3 bases, with 9 bases lying between them. The CDR3 has 14 amino acids. CDR3 coding DNA: TGTGCCAGCAGCCAAGAACTGGGAGGCTACGAGCAGTACTTC. Translation gives CASSQELGGYEQYF.

This clonotype was seen repeatedly, ten times or more. V is TRBV20-1 and J is TRBJ2-1; D tentatively reads TRBD1 or TRBD2 (5 bases each). The CDR3 is 13 residues long. V lost 6 bases and J 4 bases, leaving 13 bases between the germline ends. Germline V gene data show CDR1 as DFQATT and CDR2 as SNEGSKA (reference sequence). The DNA for the CDR3 is TGCAGTGCGGACGGGGCAGAATACAATGAGCAGTTCTTC. Its protein is CSADGAEYNEQFF.